The rows below give T cell receptor beta chains drawn from one sample of a study of CD8+ T cells in alopecia areata. Profiling relied on immunoSEQ multiplex PCR, and the TCRdb table lists in-frame clones only, not all of them. The table has roughly 150,000 clones, about 53% seen once. Material: CD8+ T cells sorted from blood, obtained at week 0. The receptors derive from a human donor with alopecia areata. Both conserved end residues are part of each CDR3. D genes are given only for firm matches. Rows may omit the clone size; those that give it use once, few, many or a size class.

NA TRBJ2-5 TRBV10-2 TRBD2 TGCGCCAGCAGTGAGTCTGTGGTAGCGGGGGTCCAAGAGACCCAGTACTTC CASSESVVAGVQETQYF
once TRBJ1-1 TRBV6-4 NA TGTGCCAGCAGTGACGGGTACGAAGCTTTCTTT CASSDGYEAFF
NA TRBJ1-6 TRBV4-3 NA TGCGCCAGCAGCCAAGACTCAACAGGACCCTCACCCCTCCACTTT CASSQDSTGPSPLHF
few TRBJ2-3 TRBV2 NA TGTGCCAGCTTCGAGGGGAATACGCAGTATTTT CASFEGNTQYF
NA TRBJ1-5 TRBV5-6 NA TGTGCCAGCACCTTGGGGCAGCTGAATCAGCCCCAGCATTTT CASTLGQLNQPQHF
NA TRBJ1-2 TRBV29-1 NA TGCAGCTCGACCGATAGGGGAGGCTATGGCTACACCTTC CSSTDRGGYGYTF
few TRBJ2-1 TRBV5-6 NA TGTGCCAGCAGTCAAGCTAGGGGCGAGCAGTTCTTC CASSQARGEQFF
NA TRBJ1-1 TRBV6-5 TRBD1 TGTGCCAGCAGTTTCGCCAGGACAGGGGGCCGAACTGAAGCTTTCTTT CASSFARTGGRTEAFF
few TRBJ1-2 TRBV29-1 NA TGCAGCGTTGTTTGGGAGAACTATGGCTACACCTTC CSVVWENYGYTF
NA TRBJ2-3 TRBV13 NA TGTGCCAGCAGCCAGGACTCCACCACAGATACGCAGTATTTT CASSQDSTTDTQYF
many TRBJ2-3 TRBV6-4 TRBD2 TGTGCCAGCAGTCCTAGCGGGGGGCAAGATACGCAGTATTTT CASSPSGGQDTQYF
few TRBJ2-1 TRBV4-3 TRBD2 TGCGCCAGCAGCCTAACCGTAGCGGGGGCTCACAATGAGCAGTTCTTC CASSLTVAGAHNEQFF
NA TRBJ1-6 TRBV4-3 NA TGCGCCAGCAGCCAAGATACGGGCTTCGATTCACCCCTCCACTTT CASSQDTGFDSPLHF
once TRBJ2-7 TRBV2 NA TGTGCCAGCAGTGCCGCAGTGGGCGAGCAGTACTTC CASSAAVGEQYF
NA TRBJ2-6 TRBV7-3 NA TGTGCCAGCAGCTTATTAGAGTCAGGGCGCTCTGGGGCCAACGTCCTGACTTTC CASSLLESGRSGANVLTF
NA TRBJ2-7 TRBV2 TRBD1 TGTGCCAGCAGTGATTCGTCAGGGGGACAGGCATCGAGTTCGATTTACGAGCAGTACTTC CASSDSSGGQASSSIYEQYF
NA TRBJ2-5 TRBV2 NA TGTGCCAGCAGTGAAGCTACTTTGGAGACCCAGTACTTC CASSEATLETQYF
few TRBJ2-7 TRBV29-1 TRBD2 TGCAGCGTTGAGGGGGGGGTCCTCGGCTACGAGCAGTACTTC CSVEGGVLGYEQYF
NA TRBJ2-3 TRBV4-3 TRBD2 TGCGCCAGCAGCCAGACAGCGGGGGGCACAGATACGCAGTATTTT CASSQTAGGTDTQYF
NA TRBJ2-1 TRBV7-9 NA TGTGCCAGCAGCTTACAGGGGAAGGGCAATGAGCAGTTCTTC CASSLQGKGNEQFF
NA TRBJ2-3 TRBV7-9 TRBD2 TGTGCCAGCAGCCCGGGGGGAACAGATACGCAGTATTTT CASSPGGTDTQYF
few TRBJ1-1 TRBV29-1 NA TGCAGCGTTGAAACAGCCTACACTGAAGCTTTCTTT CSVETAYTEAFF
NA TRBJ1-5 TRBV10-3 NA TGTGCCATCAGTGAACAAATTAATCAGCCCCAGCATTTT CAISEQINQPQHF
NA TRBJ2-1 TRBV2 NA TGTGCCAGCAGTGACGGCTACAATGAGCAGTTCTTC CASSDGYNEQFF
few TRBJ1-2 TRBV29-1 TRBD1 TGCAGCGTGGCGAACAGGGGGAAATATGGCTACACCTTC CSVANRGKYGYTF
few TRBJ1-5 TRBV12-5 NA TGTGCTAGTGGTTTGTCTCAGCCCCAGCATTTT CASGLSQPQHF
few TRBJ2-1 TRBV5-4 NA TGCGCCAGCAGCCAAGACGGCGGATCCTACAATGAGCAGTTCTTC CASSQDGGSYNEQFF
NA TRBJ1-1 TRBV29-1 TRBD1 TGCAGCGTTGAAGGGGGGGACAGCTGGAACACTGAAGCTTTCTTT CSVEGGDSWNTEAFF
once TRBJ2-3 TRBV29-1 NA TGCAGCGTCGTATATGCCGAGTTTTTGAGCACAGATACGCAGTATTTT CSVVYAEFLSTDTQYF
NA TRBJ2-5 TRBV25-1 NA TGTGCCAGCAGGGACCTGCGAGGTCAAGAGACCCAGTACTTC CASRDLRGQETQYF
NA TRBJ2-7 TRBV5-6 NA TGTGCCAGCACCTCATACGGCTCAGCCTACGAGCAGTACTTC CASTSYGSAYEQYF
NA TRBJ2-3 TRBV2 TRBD2 TGTGCCAGCAGTGCGTCTAGCGGGGCAGATACGCAGTATTTT CASSASSGADTQYF
few TRBJ1-2 TRBV15 NA TGTGCCACCAGCAGAGATGAGTCGGGCTATGGCTACACCTTC CATSRDESGYGYTF
few TRBJ2-3 TRBV11-3 TRBD2 TGTGCCAGCAGCGGTCGGCGGGGGAGCACAGATACGCAGTATTTT CASSGRRGSTDTQYF
NA TRBJ2-5 TRBV9 NA TGTGCCAGCAGCGTAGGAAACCGGCCCGGGTACCAAGAGACCCAGTACTTC CASSVGNRPGYQETQYF
NA TRBJ2-1 TRBV29-1 NA TGCAGCGTGGGTAGTGGTGAGCAGTTCTTC CSVGSGEQFF
NA TRBJ1-1 TRBV13 NA TGTGCCAGCAGCCTACTCCAGGGGATCACTGAAGCTTTCTTT CASSLLQGITEAFF
NA TRBJ2-7 TRBV13 TRBD1 TGTGCCAGCACCCGGGGACAGGGGATAAACTACGAATCGTACTTC CASTRGQGINYESYF
few TRBJ2-5 TRBV15 TRBD1 TGTGCCACCAGCGGACAGGGAAAGGGAGAGACCCAGTACTTC CATSGQGKGETQYF
NA TRBJ1-1 TRBV2 NA TGTGCCAGCAGTGAAAAGGGCTGGGTCGAAGCTTTCTTT CASSEKGWVEAFF
NA TRBJ2-1 TRBV27 NA TGTGCCAGCAGTCAACAGTACAATGAGCAGTTCTTC CASSQQYNEQFF
NA TRBJ2-1 TRBV27 NA TGTGCCAGCAGTTTTGGACCCGGCGATGAGCAGTTCTTC CASSFGPGDEQFF
NA TRBJ1-6 TRBV5-6 NA TGTGCCAGCAGCCTAGGGGGAATAAACTCACCCCTCCACTTT CASSLGGINSPLHF
NA TRBJ1-2 TRBV29-1 NA TGCAGCGTGGAGGATGACAGAGACCCCTATGGCTACACCTTC CSVEDDRDPYGYTF
NA TRBJ2-1 TRBV11-2 NA TGTGCCAGCAGCTTCCTCCGACCGCTTGCAAGCGAGCACAATGAGCAGTTCTTC CASSFLRPLASEHNEQFF
NA TRBJ2-7 TRBV30 TRBD2 TGTGCCTGGAGTTACGGGGGGTCGACGTACGAGCAGTACTTC CAWSYGGSTYEQYF
NA TRBJ2-7 TRBV13 NA TGTGCCAGCAGTTTTGAATGGGGGGCAGGTTACTCCTACGAGCAGTACTTC CASSFEWGAGYSYEQYF
few TRBJ2-3 TRBV9 TRBD2 TGTGCCAGCAGCGAGAGAAGCGGGGGGGCGCGAGATACGCAGTATTTT CASSERSGGARDTQYF
NA TRBJ1-2 TRBV30 NA TGTGCCTGGGGTGAGGACTATGGCTACACCTTC CAWGEDYGYTF
NA TRBJ2-2 TRBV2 TRBD2 TGTGCCAGCAGTGAAGTAGCGGGGGAGTATACCGGGGAGCTGTTTTTT CASSEVAGEYTGELFF
NA TRBJ2-6 TRBV30 NA TGTGCCTGGAGTGTGGCGAGCTCTGGGGCCAACGTCCTGACTTTC CAWSVASSGANVLTF
few TRBJ2-7 TRBV29-1 NA TGCAGCGTTACAGTGTCAAGCGAGCAGTACTTC CSVTVSSEQYF